This TCR beta chain was sequenced for a study of regulatory T cells in long-lasting Graves disease. Study in general: The antithyroid drugs taken by newly diagnosed Graves' patients had been used for under 3 months. General study points: Persistent Graves' disease cases displayed lower TCR diversity than newly diagnosed ones. Few sampled subjects may have lowered accuracy. Those with persistent disease had in common more public clonotypes (2,741) than new patients (more than 900).

The sample holds many counts of this clonotype. What it binds is not known. Trimming cost V 2 bases and J 4 bases, with 9 bases left between them. The CDR3 consists of 14 residues. Germline values: CDR1 MDHEN, CDR2 SYDVKM. Time point here: newly diagnosed GD, antithyroid drugs for less than 3 months. Extracted PBMC RNA gave rise to the TCR library. CDR3 regions were amplified by Arm-PCR using iRepertoire HTBI primers to build TCR beta libraries. TCRdb re-called the multiplex PCR reads through MiXCR, storing one row per CDR3 protein. This sample yields around 450,000 distinct CDR3 sequences, of which 15% to 20% are seen a single time; 10% to 15% belongs to the top ten. These data also formed part of another study, on T cells in Graves' hyperthyroidism and ophthalmopathy.

The TCR originated in a man in his forties or fifties with Graves disease. The rearrangement uses TRBV28 and TRBJ2-1, with D possibly being TRBD2 (5 bases). Sequenced material: peripheral blood mononuclear cells (PBMCs), taken at new diagnosis, from a patient treated with antithyroid drugs. The CDR3 bases are TGTGCCAGCAGTTTACAGCGGTGGTACAATGAGCAGTTCTTC. The encoded protein is CASSLQRWYNEQFF.